The 7 T cell receptor beta chains below all came from one sample that was sequenced in a study of blood T cells in healthy people across ages. A sample-barcoded 5' primer and a J-beta primer mix were used in a second PCR of about 6 to 11 cycles. MiXCR, run by TCRdb on the 5' RACE reads, gives a single entry per CDR3 protein. The table includes about 1.6 million distinct CDR3 sequences, almost 35% detected once. Sequencing was done on a sample of blood. The receptors here all came from a woman between 25 and 40 years old in good health.

The chain carries TRBV29-1 and TRBJ2-2; 7 bases fit TRBD2. CDR1 is SQVTM, CDR2 ANQGSEA, per germline. Germline trimming cut 2 bases from V and 4 bases from J; bases unmatched to any gene: 7. The CDR3 totals 15 residues. The CDR3 nucleotides read TGCAGCGTTGAAATATCTGGGGGGGGCACCGGGGAGCTGTTTTTT. This codes for CSVEISGGGTGELFF.

The rearrangement uses TRBV6-2 or TRBV6-3 and TRBJ2-5, with TRBD1 identical over 8 bases. Trimming at V came to 5 bases and at J to 11 bases, leaving 13 bases not matched to a gene. The germline V gene encodes CDR1 MNHEY and CDR2 SVGEGT. The CDR3 spans 14 residues. CDR3 residues: CASSPGDRQGEQYF. CDR3 sequence (DNA): TGTGCCAGCAGTCCCGGGGACAGGCAAGGGGAGCAGTACTTC.

The rearrangement joins TRBV3-1 to TRBJ1-5; the D gene is possibly TRBD1 (5 bases). This CDR3 is built from 14 residues. Germline CDR1 and CDR2: LGHDT and YNNKEL (reference sequence). V was clipped by 4 bases and J by 4 bases, with 11 bases between them. The CDR3 DNA sequence: TGTGCCAGCAGCCCCACCCCAGGGAATCAGCCCCAGCATTTT. Translated, it gives CASSPTPGNQPQHF.

This clonotype has just a few counts. The V and J genes are TRBV27 and TRBJ2-3; 7 bases match TRBD2. Trimming removed 5 bases from V and 1 base from J; junction bases left unmatched: 9. The CDR3 contains 16 residues. CDR1 is MNHEY and CDR2 is SMNVEV in the germline V gene (reference sequence). The CDR3 is CASSPLGEGGTDTQYF. In DNA, the CDR3 is TGTGCCAGCAGTCCCCTCGGGGAGGGTGGCACAGATACGCAGTATTTT.

V gene TRBV7-7 combines with J gene TRBJ2-3; no firm D call. In germline, CDR1 is SSHAT, CDR2 FNYEAQ (reference sequence). CDR3 length: 13 residues. Trimming took 5 bases from V and 4 from J, leaving 10 bases between them. CDR3 in amino acids: CASSPPNADTQYF. CDR3 nucleotide sequence: TGTGCCAGCAGCCCGCCCAACGCAGATACGCAGTATTTT.

The chain recombines TRBV10-3 with TRBJ2-7; D is tentatively TRBD1 or TRBD2 (5 bases each). Germline-derived CDR1 and CDR2 are ENHRY and SYGVKD. The CDR3 loop spans 13 amino acids. CDR3 loop: CTASGTSREEQYF. The CDR3 DNA is TGTACCGCCTCGGGGACCTCGCGAGAGGAGCAGTACTTC.

The chain couples TRBV11-1 to TRBJ2-7, with D perhaps TRBD2 (6 bases). Deletions cut 2 bases from V and 6 bases from J, with 17 bases between. CDR3 length: 15 residues. Germline assignment: CDR1 SGHAT and CDR2 FQDESV (reference sequence). CDR3 residues: CASSLSDGGPCEQYF. In DNA, the CDR3 is TGTGCCAGCAGCTTATCCGACGGGGGACCCTGCGAGCAGTACTTC.